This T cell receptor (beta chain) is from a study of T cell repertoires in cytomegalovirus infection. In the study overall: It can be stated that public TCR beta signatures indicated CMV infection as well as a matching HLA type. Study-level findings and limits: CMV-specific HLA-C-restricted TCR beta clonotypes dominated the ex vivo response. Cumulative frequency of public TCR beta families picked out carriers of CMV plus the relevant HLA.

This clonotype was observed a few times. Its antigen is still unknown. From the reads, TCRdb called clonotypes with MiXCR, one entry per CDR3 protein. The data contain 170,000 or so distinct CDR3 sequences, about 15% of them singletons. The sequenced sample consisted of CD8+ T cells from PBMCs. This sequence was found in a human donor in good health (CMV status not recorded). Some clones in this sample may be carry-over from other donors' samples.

The CDR3 DNA follows: TGCAGCGTTGAAAGGCGGGAGGGAAACCCCTACAATGAGCAGTTCTTC. This sequence encodes CSVERREGNPYNEQFF. This rearrangement joins TRBV29-1 to TRBJ2-1, with 9 bases matching TRBD2. Looked up from germline, CDR1 is SQVTM and CDR2 is ANQGSEA. This CDR3 is built from 16 residues. J gave up 2 bases and V 2 bases, and 7 bases lay outside the gene matches.